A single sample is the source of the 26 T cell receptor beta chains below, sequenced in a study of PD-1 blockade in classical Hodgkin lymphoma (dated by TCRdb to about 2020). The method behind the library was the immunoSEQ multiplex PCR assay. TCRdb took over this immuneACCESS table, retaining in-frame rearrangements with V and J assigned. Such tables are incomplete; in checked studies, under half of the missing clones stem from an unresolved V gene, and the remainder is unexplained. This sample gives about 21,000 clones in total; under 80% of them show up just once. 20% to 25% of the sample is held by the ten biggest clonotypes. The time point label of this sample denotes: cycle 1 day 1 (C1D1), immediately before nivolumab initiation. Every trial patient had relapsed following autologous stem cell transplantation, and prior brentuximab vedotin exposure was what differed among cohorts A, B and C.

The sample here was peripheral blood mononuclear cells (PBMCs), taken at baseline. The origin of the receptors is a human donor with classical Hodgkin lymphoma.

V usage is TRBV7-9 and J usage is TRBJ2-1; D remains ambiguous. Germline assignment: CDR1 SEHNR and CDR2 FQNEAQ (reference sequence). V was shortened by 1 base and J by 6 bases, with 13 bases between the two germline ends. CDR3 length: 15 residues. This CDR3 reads CASSLVLGPLNEQFF. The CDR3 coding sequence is TGTGCCAGCAGCTTAGTACTTGGGCCCCTCAATGAGCAGTTCTTC.

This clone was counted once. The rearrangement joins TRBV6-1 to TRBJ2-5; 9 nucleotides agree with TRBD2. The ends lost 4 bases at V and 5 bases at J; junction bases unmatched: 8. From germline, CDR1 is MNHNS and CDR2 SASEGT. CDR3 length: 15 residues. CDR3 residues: CASSVGGGAAETQYF. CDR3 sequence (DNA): TGTGCCAGCAGTGTTGGCGGGGGGGCCGCGGAGACCCAGTACTTC.

The CDR3 sequence is CSAQVAVEQYF. In DNA form, the CDR3 reads TGCAGCGCACAGGTGGCTGTCGAGCAGTACTTC. The chain employs TRBV29-1 and TRBJ2-7; tentative D call: TRBD1 (5 bases). V dropped 7 bases and J dropped 6 bases, with 13 bases sitting between them. The CDR3 has 11 amino acids. CDR1 is SQVTM, CDR2 ANQGSEA, per germline.

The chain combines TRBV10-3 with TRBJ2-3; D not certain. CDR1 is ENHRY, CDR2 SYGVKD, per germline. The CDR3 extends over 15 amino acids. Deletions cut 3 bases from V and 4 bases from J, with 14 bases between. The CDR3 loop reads CAISDPGRASDTQYF. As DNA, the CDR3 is TGTGCCATCAGTGATCCCGGAAGAGCCTCAGATACGCAGTATTTT.

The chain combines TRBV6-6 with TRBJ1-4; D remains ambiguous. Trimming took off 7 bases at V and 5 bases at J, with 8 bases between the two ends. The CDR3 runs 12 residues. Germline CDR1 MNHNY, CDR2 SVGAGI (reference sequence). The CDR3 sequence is CASKQQNEKLFF. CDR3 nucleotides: TGTGCCAGCAAGCAGCAAAATGAAAAACTGTTTTTT.

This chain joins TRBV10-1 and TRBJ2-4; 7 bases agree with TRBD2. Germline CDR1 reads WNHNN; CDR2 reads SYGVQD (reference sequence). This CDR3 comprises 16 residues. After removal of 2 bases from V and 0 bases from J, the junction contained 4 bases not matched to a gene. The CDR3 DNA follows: TGCGCCAGCAGTGAGGCGGGCGGGGGAGCCAAAAACATTCAGTACTTC. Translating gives CASSEAGGGAKNIQYF.

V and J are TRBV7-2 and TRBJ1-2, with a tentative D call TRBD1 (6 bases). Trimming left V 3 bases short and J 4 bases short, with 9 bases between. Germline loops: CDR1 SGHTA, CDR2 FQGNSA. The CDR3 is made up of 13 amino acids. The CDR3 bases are TGTGCCAGCAGCTTGGGGGGCGGCTATGGCTACACCTTC. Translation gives CASSLGGGYGYTF.

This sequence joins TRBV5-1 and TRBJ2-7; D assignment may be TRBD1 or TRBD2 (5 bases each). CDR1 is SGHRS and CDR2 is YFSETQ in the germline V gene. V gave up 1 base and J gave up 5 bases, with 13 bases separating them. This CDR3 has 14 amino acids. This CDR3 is CASSLTPGLDEQYF. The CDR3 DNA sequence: TGCGCCAGCAGCTTGACACCGGGGCTAGACGAGCAGTACTTC. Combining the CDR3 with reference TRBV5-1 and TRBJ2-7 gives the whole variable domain KAGVTQTPRYLIKTRGQQVTLSCSPISGHRSVSWYQQTPGQGLQFLFEYFSETQRNKGNFPGRFSGRQFSNSRSEMNVSTLELGDSALYLCASSLTPGLDEQYFGPGTRLTVT.

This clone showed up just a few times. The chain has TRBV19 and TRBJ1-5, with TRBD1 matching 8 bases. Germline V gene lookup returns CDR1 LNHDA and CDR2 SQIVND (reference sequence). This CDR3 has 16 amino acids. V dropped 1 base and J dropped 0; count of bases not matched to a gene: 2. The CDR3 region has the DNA TGTGCCAGTAGTATAGGACAGGGGACTAGCAATCAGCCCCAGCATTTT. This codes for CASSIGQGTSNQPQHF.

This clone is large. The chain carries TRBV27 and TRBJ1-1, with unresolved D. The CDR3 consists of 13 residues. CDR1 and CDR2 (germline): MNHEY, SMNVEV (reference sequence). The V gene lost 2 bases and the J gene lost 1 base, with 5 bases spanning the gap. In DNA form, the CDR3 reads TGTGCCAGCAGTTTAGTGGGGAACACTGAAGCTTTCTTT. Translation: CASSLVGNTEAFF.

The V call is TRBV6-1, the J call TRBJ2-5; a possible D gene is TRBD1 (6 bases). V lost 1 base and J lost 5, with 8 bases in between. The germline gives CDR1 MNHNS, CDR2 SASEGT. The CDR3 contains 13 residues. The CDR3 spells CASSEGGPETQYF. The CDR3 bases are TGTGCCAGCAGTGAAGGGGGGCCCGAGACCCAGTACTTC.

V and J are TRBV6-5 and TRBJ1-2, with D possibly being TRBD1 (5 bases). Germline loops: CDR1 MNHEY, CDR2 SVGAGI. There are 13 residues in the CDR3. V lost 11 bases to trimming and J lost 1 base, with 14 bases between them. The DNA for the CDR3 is TGTGCCGTTCTCCGGGACGGTAACTATGGCTACACCTTC. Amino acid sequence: CAVLRDGNYGYTF.

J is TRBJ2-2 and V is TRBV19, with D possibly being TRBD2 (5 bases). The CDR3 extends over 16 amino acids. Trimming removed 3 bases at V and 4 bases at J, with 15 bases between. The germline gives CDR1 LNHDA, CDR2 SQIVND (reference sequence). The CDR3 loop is CASSIGVRSSTGELFF. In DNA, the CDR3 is TGTGCCAGTAGTATCGGGGTTAGGTCAAGCACCGGGGAGCTGTTTTTT.

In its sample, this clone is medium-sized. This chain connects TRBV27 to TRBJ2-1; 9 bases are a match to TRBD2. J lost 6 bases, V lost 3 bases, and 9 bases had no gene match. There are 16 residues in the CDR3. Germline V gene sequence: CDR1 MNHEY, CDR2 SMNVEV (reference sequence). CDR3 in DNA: TGTGCCAGCAGTTTGTCTGCGGGAGGGGGCCTCAATGAGCAGTTCTTC. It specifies CASSLSAGGGLNEQFF.

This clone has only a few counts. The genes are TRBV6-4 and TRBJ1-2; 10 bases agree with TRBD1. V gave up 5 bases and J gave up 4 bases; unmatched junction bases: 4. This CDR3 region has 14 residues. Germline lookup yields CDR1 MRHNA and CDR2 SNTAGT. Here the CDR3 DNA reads TGTGCCAGCAGTCTGACAGGGGGCGCCTATGGCTACACCTTC. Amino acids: CASSLTGGAYGYTF.

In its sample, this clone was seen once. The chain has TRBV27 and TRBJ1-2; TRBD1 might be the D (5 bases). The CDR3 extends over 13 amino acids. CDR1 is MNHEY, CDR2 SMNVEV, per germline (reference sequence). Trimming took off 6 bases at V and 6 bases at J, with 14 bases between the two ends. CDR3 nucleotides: TGTGCCAGCAGGGACGGGACCGGCGATGGCTACACCTTC. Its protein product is CASRDGTGDGYTF.

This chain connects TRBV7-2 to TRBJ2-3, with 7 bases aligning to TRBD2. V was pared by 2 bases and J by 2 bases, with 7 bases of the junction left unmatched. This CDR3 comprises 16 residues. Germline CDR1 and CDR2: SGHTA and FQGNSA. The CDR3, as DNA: TGTGCCAGCAGCTTAAGTCCGCGGGGGACCACAGATACGCAGTATTTT. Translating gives CASSLSPRGTTDTQYF.

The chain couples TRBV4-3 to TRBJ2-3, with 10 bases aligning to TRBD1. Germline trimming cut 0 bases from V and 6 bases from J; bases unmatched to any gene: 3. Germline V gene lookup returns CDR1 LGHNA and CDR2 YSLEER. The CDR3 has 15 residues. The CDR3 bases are TGCGCCAGCAGCCAAGATGGGACAGGGGTTGATACGCAGTATTTT. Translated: CASSQDGTGVDTQYF.

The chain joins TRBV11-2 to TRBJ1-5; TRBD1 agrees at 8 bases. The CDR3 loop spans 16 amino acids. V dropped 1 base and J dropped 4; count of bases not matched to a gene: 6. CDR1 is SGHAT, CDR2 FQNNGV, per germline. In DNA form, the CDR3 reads TGTGCCAGCAGCTTAGGCGGACAGGGTGAAAATCAGCCCCAGCATTTT. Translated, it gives CASSLGGQGENQPQHF.

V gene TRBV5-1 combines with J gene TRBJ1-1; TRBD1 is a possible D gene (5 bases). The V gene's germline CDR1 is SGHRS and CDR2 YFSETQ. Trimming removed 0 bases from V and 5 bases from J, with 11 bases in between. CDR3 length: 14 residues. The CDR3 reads CASSLAMGQTEAFF. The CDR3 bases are TGCGCCAGCAGCTTGGCCATGGGGCAGACTGAAGCTTTCTTT.

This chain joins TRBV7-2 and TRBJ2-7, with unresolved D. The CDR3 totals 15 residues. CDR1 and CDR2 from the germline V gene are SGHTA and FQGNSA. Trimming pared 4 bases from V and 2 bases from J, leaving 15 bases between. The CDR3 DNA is TGTGCCAGCAGCTCAATGGGCGGAAGAACCTACGAGCAGTACTTC. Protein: CASSSMGGRTYEQYF.

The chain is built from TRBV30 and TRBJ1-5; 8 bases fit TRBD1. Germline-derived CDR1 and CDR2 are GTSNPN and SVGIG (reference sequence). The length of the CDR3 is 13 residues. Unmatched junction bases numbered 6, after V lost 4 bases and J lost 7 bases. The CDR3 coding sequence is TGTGCCTGGACGGGGCAGGGGGCCCAGCCCCAGCATTTT. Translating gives CAWTGQGAQPQHF.

The CDR3 here is CTSRWKVRKTYGYTF. The CDR3 DNA is TGCACCAGCAGATGGAAAGTGCGAAAGACCTATGGCTACACCTTC. The chain is built from TRBV1 and TRBJ1-2. TRBV1 is a documented pseudogene. This CDR3 has 15 residues.

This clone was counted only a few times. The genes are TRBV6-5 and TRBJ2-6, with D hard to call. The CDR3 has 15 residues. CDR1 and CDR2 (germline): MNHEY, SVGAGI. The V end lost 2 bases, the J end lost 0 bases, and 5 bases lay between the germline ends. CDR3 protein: CASSYDSSGANVLTF. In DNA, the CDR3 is TGTGCCAGCAGTTACGACTCCTCTGGGGCCAACGTCCTGACTTTC.

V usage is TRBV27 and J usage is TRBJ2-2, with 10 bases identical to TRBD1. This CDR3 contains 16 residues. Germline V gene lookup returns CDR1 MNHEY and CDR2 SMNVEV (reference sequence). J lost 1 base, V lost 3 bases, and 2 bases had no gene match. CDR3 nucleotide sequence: TGTGCCAGCAGTTTCTGGACAGGGGGGAACACCGGGGAGCTGTTTTTT. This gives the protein CASSFWTGGNTGELFF.

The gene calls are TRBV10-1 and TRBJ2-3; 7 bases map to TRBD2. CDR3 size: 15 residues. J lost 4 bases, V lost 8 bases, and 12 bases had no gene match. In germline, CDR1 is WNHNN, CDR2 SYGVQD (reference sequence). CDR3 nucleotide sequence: TGCGCCAGCCAGCCGTTCGGCGGGAGACCAGATACGCAGTATTTT. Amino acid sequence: CASQPFGGRPDTQYF.